One T cell receptor (beta chain) is described in this entry. This sample stems from a study of control samples from healthy donors and cancer patients. Libraries were prepared by immunoSEQ multiplex PCR; TCRdb keeps only in-frame clonotypes and omits some of them. Counted here are 120,000 to 150,000 clones, 90% to 95% occurring once; the ten biggest clones make up around 12%. Input material: blood. The clonotype comes from a man aged 35 to 55 in good health.

The DNA of the CDR3 is TGTGCCAGCAGTCCTAACAGGGAGAGGTTTGAAAAACTGTTTTTT. Translated, it gives CASSPNRERFEKLFF. The chain has TRBV27 and TRBJ1-4; perhaps TRBD1 as D (6 bases). The CDR3 is made up of 15 amino acids. Germline CDR1 is MNHEY and CDR2 is SMNVEV (reference sequence). The germline V and J ends were trimmed by 5 bases and 7 bases, with 17 bases remaining between them.